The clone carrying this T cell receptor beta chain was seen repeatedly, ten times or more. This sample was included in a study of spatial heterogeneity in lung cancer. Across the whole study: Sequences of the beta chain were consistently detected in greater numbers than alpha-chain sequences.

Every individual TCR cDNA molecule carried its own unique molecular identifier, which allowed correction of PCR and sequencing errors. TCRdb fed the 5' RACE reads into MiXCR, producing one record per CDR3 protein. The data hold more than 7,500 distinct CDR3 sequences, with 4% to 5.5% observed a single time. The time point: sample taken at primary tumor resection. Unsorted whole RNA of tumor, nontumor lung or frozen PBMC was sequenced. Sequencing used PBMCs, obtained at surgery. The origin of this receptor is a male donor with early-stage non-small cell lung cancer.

CDR3 nucleotide sequence: TGTGCCAGCAGTGCAGGACGCTCTGGGGCCAACGTCCTGACTTTC. This translates into CASSAGRSGANVLTF. This chain joins TRBV2 and TRBJ2-6; D unresolved. Trimming pared 4 bases from V and 0 bases from J, leaving 7 bases between. This CDR3 has 15 amino acids. In germline, CDR1 is SNHLY, CDR2 FYNNEI.